The rows below give T cell receptor beta chains drawn from one sample of a study of post-analysis software for immune sequencing data. From the PCR reads, TCRdb called clonotypes with MiXCR, one entry per CDR3 protein. The data show 380,000 or so distinct CDR3 sequences, less than 40% seen once. Sequenced material: blood. All receptors derive from a girl aged 5-17 years with multiple sclerosis. CDR3s include the opening cysteine and the closing phenylalanine or tryptophan. D genes are given only for firm matches. Where a row states a size, it is once, few, many or the class of an expanded clone; other rows omit it.

j_call | clone_size | v_call | d_call | cdr3_nt | cdr3_aa
TRBJ1-4 | few | TRBV6-5 | TRBD1 | TGTGCCAGCAGTCCGGGGACAGGGTTAGGTGAAAAACTGTTTTTT | CASSPGTGLGEKLFF
TRBJ2-3 | - | TRBV7-2 | - | TGTGCCAGCAGCTTAGTTGTGGGGGCGCCCACAGATACGCAGTATTTT | CASSLVVGAPTDTQYF
TRBJ1-4 | once | TRBV5-1 | TRBD1 | TGCGCCAGCAGCTTACAGGGGGGTGAGACTAATGAAAAACTGTTTTTT | CASSLQGGETNEKLFF
TRBJ2-4 | few | TRBV12-3/TRBV12-4 | TRBD1 | TGTGCCAGCAGTCCTGGGACAGGGGGCTCCAAAAACATTCAGTACTTC | CASSPGTGGSKNIQYF
TRBJ2-4 | - | TRBV5-1 | - | TGCGCCAGCAGCCCCGGGCTGGCCAAAAACATTCAGTACTTC | CASSPGLAKNIQYF
TRBJ2-7 | few | TRBV10-3 | - | TGTGCCACCTCTCGTGAGGCCGAGCAGTACTTC | CATSREAEQYF
TRBJ2-7 | - | TRBV6-6 | TRBD2 | TGTGCCAGCACCGAGAGCGGGGAAAGGACCTACGAGCAGTACTTC | CASTESGERTYEQYF
TRBJ1-1 | few | TRBV6-1 | TRBD1 | TGTGCCAGCAGTGAAAATGGACAGGTGAACACTGAAGCTTTCTTT | CASSENGQVNTEAFF
TRBJ2-5 | - | TRBV4-1 | - | TGCGCCAGCAGCCTGGAGAAATTCCAAGAGACCCAGTACTTC | CASSLEKFQETQYF
TRBJ1-2 | - | TRBV5-1 | - | TGCGCCAGCAGCCTGGGATGGGTTAGCTATGGCTACACCTTC | CASSLGWVSYGYTF
TRBJ2-7 | few | TRBV4-3 | TRBD1 | TGCGCCAGCAGCCAAGATCGCGGACAGGTTTACGAGCAGTACTTC | CASSQDRGQVYEQYF
TRBJ1-1 | - | TRBV27 | - | TGTGCCAGCACCCCGGCGTCCCCTAGGGACACTGAAGCTTTCTTT | CASTPASPRDTEAFF
TRBJ1-6 | many | TRBV6-6 | - | TGTGCCAGCAGATTTGACGATAATTCACCCCTCCACTTT | CASRFDDNSPLHF
TRBJ2-7 | - | TRBV7-8 | - | TGTGCCAGCAGCTTAGAGGACAGCCTCTACGAGCAGTACTTC | CASSLEDSLYEQYF
TRBJ2-5 | - | TRBV6-5 | - | TGTGCCAGCAGTTACTCGGAGGGGGACGAGACCCAGTACTTC | CASSYSEGDETQYF
TRBJ2-7 | - | TRBV2 | TRBD1 | TGTGCCAGCAGTGACCAGGGGGCGCTGGGCGAGCAGTACTTC | CASSDQGALGEQYF
TRBJ2-7 | many | TRBV7-2 | TRBD1 | TGTGCCAGCAGCTCAACCGGGACAGGGTCGAGAGAGCAGTACTTC | CASSSTGTGSREQYF
TRBJ1-5 | - | TRBV12-3/TRBV12-4 | TRBD1 | TGTGCCAGCATCCCGACAGGGGTCAATCAGCCCCAGCATTTT | CASIPTGVNQPQHF
TRBJ1-2 | few | TRBV7-9 | TRBD1 | TGTGCCAGCAGCTTACCCGGGACAGGGGAAGGCTACACCTTC | CASSLPGTGEGYTF
TRBJ1-6 | once | TRBV12-3/TRBV12-4 | TRBD1 | TGTGCCAGCAGTTTCCGACAGGGGGACAATTCACCCCTCCACTTT | CASSFRQGDNSPLHF
TRBJ2-5 | few | TRBV20-1 | TRBD2 | TGCAGTGCCCCGGGACTAGCGGGCTGGGAGACCCAGTACTTC | CSAPGLAGWETQYF
TRBJ2-3 | - | TRBV5-1 | - | TGCGCCAGCAGCTTGAATCCAGGGATAAGCACAGATACGCAGTATTTT | CASSLNPGISTDTQYF
TRBJ2-1 | - | TRBV29-1 | - | TGCAGCGTTGCCTCCCTCGGCGCGATAAACCTGGGTAATGAGCAGTTCTTC | CSVASLGAINLGNEQFF
TRBJ1-4 | few | TRBV27 | - | TGTGCCAGCAGTTTCCGCCTGGGTGAAAAACTGTTTTTT | CASSFRLGEKLFF
TRBJ2-3 | - | TRBV20-1 | TRBD2 | TGCAGTGCTAGAGGAACTAGCGGCCGCGATACGCAGTATTTT | CSARGTSGRDTQYF
TRBJ2-7 | - | TRBV4-1 | - | TGCGCCAGCAGCCGGAGCCCGAGCTCCTACGAGCAGTACTTC | CASSRSPSSYEQYF
TRBJ2-3 | - | TRBV20-1 | - | TGCAGTACCCCCCCGTGGCGGCCCACAGATACGCAGTATTTT | CSTPPWRPTDTQYF
TRBJ2-3 | - | TRBV5-6 | TRBD2 | TGTGCCAGCAACATGCGTGGAAGCGGGGGCCTTGCAGCCGCAGATACGCAGTATTTT | CASNMRGSGGLAAADTQYF
TRBJ2-4 | few | TRBV20-1 | - | TGCAGTGCGAGACAGAATGCGGCCAAAAACATTCAGTACTTC | CSARQNAAKNIQYF
TRBJ2-3 | once | TRBV9 | - | TGTGCCAGCAGCTATGGGGCAGCTAGCACAGATACGCAGTATTTT | CASSYGAASTDTQYF
TRBJ2-7 | - | TRBV28 | TRBD1 | TGTGCCAGCAGTTCCCACAGGGGGATTCACGAGCAGTACTTC | CASSSHRGIHEQYF
TRBJ1-4 | - | TRBV27 | - | TGTGCCAGCAGTTTATCATGGCCCCCGCCCCTGAATGAAAAACTGTTTTTT | CASSLSWPPPLNEKLFF
TRBJ2-7 | few | TRBV5-1 | TRBD2 | TGCGCCAGCAGCTTGGCCACTAGCGGGGGCTACGAGCAGTACTTC | CASSLATSGGYEQYF
TRBJ2-3 | many | TRBV11-2 | - | TGTGCCAGCAGGTCTCGACTAGACCGGCTTCCCCTTAGCACAGATACGCAGTATTTT | CASRSRLDRLPLSTDTQYF
TRBJ1-2 | few | TRBV2 | TRBD1 | TGTGCCAGCAGTGAATGGGACAGGGTGGGATCCGGAGGCACCTTC | CASSEWDRVGSGGTF
TRBJ1-4 | few | TRBV18 | - | TGTGCCAGCTCAGAGGGGCTAACTAATGAAAAACTGTTTTTT | CASSEGLTNEKLFF
TRBJ2-1 | - | TRBV15 | - | TGTGCCACCAGAGGACTTTACAGCTACAATGAGCAGTTCTTC | CATRGLYSYNEQFF
TRBJ1-2 | - | TRBV5-1 | TRBD1 | TGCGCCAGCAGCTCTTCTGGGACAGGCTATGGCTACACCTTC | CASSSSGTGYGYTF
TRBJ2-3 | - | TRBV12-3/TRBV12-4 | TRBD2 | TGTGCCAGCAGTGGACTAGCGGGGGTCACAGATACGCAGTATTTT | CASSGLAGVTDTQYF
TRBJ2-3 | few | TRBV6-5 | TRBD1 | TGTGCCAGCAGGCCCCTGGGACAGGACTACACAGATACGCAGTATTTT | CASRPLGQDYTDTQYF
TRBJ2-4 | - | TRBV11-2 | - | TGTGCCAGCAGCTTAAATTCCGGGGAGGGGGACATTCAGTACTTC | CASSLNSGEGDIQYF
TRBJ2-5 | - | TRBV7-3 | - | TGTGCCAGCAGCTTAGGGGCAGGGGCTTGGGAGACCCAGTACTTC | CASSLGAGAWETQYF
TRBJ2-1 | once | TRBV14 | TRBD2 | TGTGCCAGCAGCCCGTTAGGGACTAGCGATGAGCAGTTCTTC | CASSPLGTSDEQFF
TRBJ1-6 | - | TRBV18 | TRBD1 | TGTGCCAGCTCACCCGGGACAGGTTTGGGTTCACCCCTCCACTTT | CASSPGTGLGSPLHF
TRBJ2-6 | - | TRBV5-1 | - | TGCGCCAGCAGCTTGGGTCCGTCCGGGTCTGGGGCCAACGTCCGGACTTTC | CASSLGPSGSGANVRTF
TRBJ1-2 | - | TRBV2 | TRBD1 | TGTGCCAGCAGTACCGGGACAGATTCCGGCTACACCTTC | CASSTGTDSGYTF
TRBJ2-2 | - | TRBV24-1 | - | TGTGCCACCAGCACCGGGACGGATCACACCGGGGAGCTGTTTTTT | CATSTGTDHTGELFF
TRBJ1-1 | few | TRBV10-3 | TRBD1 | TGTGCCATCCAAGCAGGGGGCGCGAACACTGAAGCTTTCTTT | CAIQAGGANTEAFF
TRBJ2-7 | - | TRBV11-2 | - | TGTGCCAGCAGCAGAGACGGACCATCGACCTACGAGCAGTACTTC | CASSRDGPSTYEQYF